A selection of T cell receptor beta chains follows, all from one sample in a study of blood T cell repertoires in COVID-19. This table comes from immunoSEQ multiplex PCR, and its TCRdb copy is limited to in-frame clones, with some not included. The sample carries 150,000 to 200,000 clones, roughly 91% recorded once. Sequencing was carried out using peripheral blood. The receptors come from a woman between 45 and 60 years old with acute or convalescent COVID-19. CDR3s include the opening cysteine and the closing phenylalanine or tryptophan. D genes are given only for firm matches. Not every row has a clone size; where given, it reads once, few, many or a size class.

d_gene: -; abundance: -; v_gene: TRBV18; j_gene: TRBJ1-3; CDR3nt: TGTGCCAGCTCGACCACACCCCCAGGGGCCTCTGGAAACACCATATATTTT; CDR3aa: CASSTTPPGASGNTIYF
d_gene: -; abundance: -; v_gene: TRBV19; j_gene: TRBJ2-7; CDR3nt: TGTGCCAGTAGTAACCAGCTTCGGACAGAGCAGTACTTC; CDR3aa: CASSNQLRTEQYF
d_gene: -; abundance: -; v_gene: TRBV28; j_gene: TRBJ2-5; CDR3nt: TGTGCCAGCAGCCCCAGTGGGCGGGGAAGTCAAGAGACCCAGTACTTC; CDR3aa: CASSPSGRGSQETQYF
d_gene: TRBD1; abundance: -; v_gene: TRBV28; j_gene: TRBJ1-6; CDR3nt: TGTGCCAGCAGTTTCATAAGGGACAGGGGGCTTTCACCCCTCCACTTT; CDR3aa: CASSFIRDRGLSPLHF
d_gene: -; abundance: -; v_gene: TRBV2; j_gene: TRBJ1-2; CDR3nt: TGTGCCAGCACGGGCCCAGGGCACTATGGCTACACCTTC; CDR3aa: CASTGPGHYGYTF
d_gene: -; abundance: -; v_gene: TRBV4-1; j_gene: TRBJ1-1; CDR3nt: TGCGCCAGCAGCCATAGGAACACTGAAGCTTTCTTT; CDR3aa: CASSHRNTEAFF
d_gene: TRBD1; abundance: -; v_gene: TRBV2; j_gene: TRBJ2-7; CDR3nt: TGTGCCAGCAGTGCCGGGACAGGGATCTACGAGCAGTACTTC; CDR3aa: CASSAGTGIYEQYF
d_gene: -; abundance: -; v_gene: TRBV15; j_gene: TRBJ1-2; CDR3nt: TGTGCCACCAGCAGAGAGAGATCGGGAGGCTACACCTTC; CDR3aa: CATSRERSGGYTF
d_gene: TRBD2; abundance: -; v_gene: TRBV30; j_gene: TRBJ2-1; CDR3nt: TGTGCCTGGAGTTGGCGGGAGCCCCATGAGCAGTTCTTC; CDR3aa: CAWSWREPHEQFF
d_gene: -; abundance: -; v_gene: TRBV6-5; j_gene: TRBJ1-3; CDR3nt: TGTGCCAGCAGTTACTCCCTACGCGGCCCCGGAAACACCATATATTTT; CDR3aa: CASSYSLRGPGNTIYF
d_gene: -; abundance: -; v_gene: TRBV27; j_gene: TRBJ1-5; CDR3nt: TGTGCCAGCAGTAGTATGAGTCAGCCCCAGCATTTT; CDR3aa: CASSSMSQPQHF
d_gene: TRBD1; abundance: -; v_gene: TRBV5-6; j_gene: TRBJ2-4; CDR3nt: TGTGCCAGCAGCCCGGGGACAGGGCAAAACATTCAGTACTTC; CDR3aa: CASSPGTGQNIQYF
d_gene: -; abundance: -; v_gene: TRBV30; j_gene: TRBJ1-5; CDR3nt: TGTGCCTGGAGTACGGGACGCGGGACTAAGGTCCAGCATTTT; CDR3aa: CAWSTGRGTKVQHF
d_gene: -; abundance: -; v_gene: TRBV5-5; j_gene: TRBJ2-7; CDR3nt: TGTGCCAGCAGCGGATTACCGGACTCCAGAAACTCCGAGCAGTACTTC; CDR3aa: CASSGLPDSRNSEQYF
d_gene: TRBD2; abundance: once; v_gene: TRBV10-3; j_gene: TRBJ2-2; CDR3nt: TGTGCCATCAGGCCTAGCGGGCCCAACACCGGGGAGCTGTTTTTT; CDR3aa: CAIRPSGPNTGELFF
d_gene: TRBD2; abundance: -; v_gene: TRBV29-1; j_gene: TRBJ2-1; CDR3nt: TGCAGCGTGCCCCTAGCGGGCCGCGGGTGGTTCTTC; CDR3aa: CSVPLAGRGWFF
d_gene: -; abundance: -; v_gene: TRBV6-6; j_gene: TRBJ2-3; CDR3nt: TGTGCCAGCAGTCCCATGGGGAGTAGCACAGATACGCAGTATTTT; CDR3aa: CASSPMGSSTDTQYF
d_gene: -; abundance: -; v_gene: TRBV3-1/TRBV3-2; j_gene: TRBJ1-4; CDR3nt: TGTGCCAGCAGCCAAGGCTCGAGCGGTCAAAAACTGTTTTTT; CDR3aa: CASSQGSSGQKLFF
d_gene: TRBD1; abundance: -; v_gene: TRBV9; j_gene: TRBJ1-2; CDR3nt: TGTGCCAGCAGTCCAGGGGGTTATGGCTACACCTTC; CDR3aa: CASSPGGYGYTF
d_gene: TRBD2; abundance: -; v_gene: TRBV2; j_gene: TRBJ2-1; CDR3nt: TGTGCCAGCTCCGGACTAGCGGGGGTAGGTGAGCAGTTCTTC; CDR3aa: CASSGLAGVGEQFF
d_gene: -; abundance: -; v_gene: TRBV5-6; j_gene: TRBJ1-2; CDR3nt: TGTGCCAGCAGCTTGGTCAGGCCCAACTATGGCTACACCTTC; CDR3aa: CASSLVRPNYGYTF
d_gene: -; abundance: -; v_gene: TRBV2; j_gene: TRBJ1-5; CDR3nt: TGTGCCAGCAGGGAAACCATGACAGCTAGCAATCAGCCCCAGCATTTT; CDR3aa: CASRETMTASNQPQHF
d_gene: -; abundance: once; v_gene: TRBV10-1; j_gene: TRBJ2-1; CDR3nt: TGCGCCAGCAGTGAGTCTACAGGAATAAATGAGCAGTTCTTC; CDR3aa: CASSESTGINEQFF
d_gene: TRBD1; abundance: -; v_gene: TRBV2; j_gene: TRBJ1-5; CDR3nt: TGTGCCAGCCTTGGACAGGGTTTAAATCAGCCCCAGCATTTT; CDR3aa: CASLGQGLNQPQHF
d_gene: -; abundance: -; v_gene: TRBV4-3; j_gene: TRBJ1-4; CDR3nt: TGCGCCAGCAGCCAAGGCACAGTTAATGAAAAACTGTTTTTT; CDR3aa: CASSQGTVNEKLFF
d_gene: -; abundance: -; v_gene: TRBV28; j_gene: TRBJ1-2; CDR3nt: TGTGCCAGCACCGCCCTGGGGGGCTATGGCTACACCTTC; CDR3aa: CASTALGGYGYTF
d_gene: -; abundance: -; v_gene: TRBV6-5; j_gene: TRBJ1-1; CDR3nt: TGTGCCAGCAGTTACGGCCTTGGGGCGATCGGCGAAGCTTTCTTT; CDR3aa: CASSYGLGAIGEAFF
d_gene: TRBD1; abundance: -; v_gene: TRBV19; j_gene: TRBJ2-7; CDR3nt: TGTGCCAGTAGCGGGACAGCCTTTCGTGGGGAGCAGTACTTC; CDR3aa: CASSGTAFRGEQYF
d_gene: TRBD1; abundance: once; v_gene: TRBV5-4; j_gene: TRBJ2-1; CDR3nt: TGTGCCAGCAGGGAACAGGGGGCGCAGGTTAATGAGCAGTTCTTC; CDR3aa: CASREQGAQVNEQFF
d_gene: -; abundance: -; v_gene: TRBV7-9; j_gene: TRBJ2-2; CDR3nt: TGTGCCAGCAGCCCTACTGGACGGGGAAACACCGGGGAGCTGTTTTTT; CDR3aa: CASSPTGRGNTGELFF
d_gene: -; abundance: -; v_gene: TRBV6-5; j_gene: TRBJ1-3; CDR3nt: TGTGCCAGCAGGACAGGTCTGCCTGGAAACACCATATATTTT; CDR3aa: CASRTGLPGNTIYF
d_gene: -; abundance: few; v_gene: TRBV3-1/TRBV3-2; j_gene: TRBJ1-3; CDR3nt: TGTGCCAGCAGCCAAGAGGGGAGGGTTGGAAACACCATATATTTT; CDR3aa: CASSQEGRVGNTIYF
d_gene: TRBD1; abundance: -; v_gene: TRBV29-1; j_gene: TRBJ1-2; CDR3nt: TGCAGCGCCCCTGACGGGACAGGGGACAATGGCTACACCTTC; CDR3aa: CSAPDGTGDNGYTF
d_gene: -; abundance: -; v_gene: TRBV18; j_gene: TRBJ1-1; CDR3nt: TGTGCCAGCTCACCAACCGGGGGGGACCCGATTCTAGCTTTCTTT; CDR3aa: CASSPTGGDPILAFF
d_gene: TRBD1; abundance: -; v_gene: TRBV2; j_gene: TRBJ2-7; CDR3nt: TGTGCCAGCCGTCCGGGACAGGGAGCCTACGAGCAGTACTTC; CDR3aa: CASRPGQGAYEQYF
d_gene: -; abundance: once; v_gene: TRBV6-1; j_gene: TRBJ2-3; CDR3nt: TGTGCCAGCAGTGAAGTCGGGGGAGCAGATACGCAGTATTTT; CDR3aa: CASSEVGGADTQYF
d_gene: TRBD1; abundance: -; v_gene: TRBV7-9; j_gene: TRBJ2-2; CDR3nt: TGTGCCAGCAGCTTAACAGGGGCCTTGAACACCGGGGAGCTGTTTTTT; CDR3aa: CASSLTGALNTGELFF
d_gene: TRBD1; abundance: -; v_gene: TRBV7-4; j_gene: TRBJ2-7; CDR3nt: TGTGCCAGCAGCTTAGAGAGCCTGGCAGGGGGCGGTTACGAGCAGTACTTC; CDR3aa: CASSLESLAGGGYEQYF
d_gene: TRBD1; abundance: -; v_gene: TRBV5-8; j_gene: TRBJ1-2; CDR3nt: TGTGCCAGCACCCGACAGGGGAGCTACACCTTC; CDR3aa: CASTRQGSYTF
d_gene: -; abundance: -; v_gene: TRBV27; j_gene: TRBJ2-7; CDR3nt: TGTGCCAGCAGTACTTACAGGGTATCCTACGAGCAGTACTTC; CDR3aa: CASSTYRVSYEQYF
d_gene: -; abundance: -; v_gene: TRBV18; j_gene: TRBJ2-5; CDR3nt: TGTGCCAGCTCACCAGGACTCCAAGAGACCCAGTACTTC; CDR3aa: CASSPGLQETQYF
d_gene: -; abundance: -; v_gene: TRBV28; j_gene: TRBJ2-7; CDR3nt: TGTGCCAGCAGTCGGCGGTCCTACGAGCAGTACTTC; CDR3aa: CASSRRSYEQYF
d_gene: -; abundance: once; v_gene: TRBV19; j_gene: TRBJ1-3; CDR3nt: TGTGCCACTTCACTCCAGGGGAACTCTGGAAACACCATATATTTT; CDR3aa: CATSLQGNSGNTIYF
d_gene: TRBD1; abundance: -; v_gene: TRBV28; j_gene: TRBJ2-7; CDR3nt: TGTGCCAGCAGTTTGCGACAGGGAATACACTACGAGCAGTACTTC; CDR3aa: CASSLRQGIHYEQYF
d_gene: -; abundance: -; v_gene: TRBV24-1; j_gene: TRBJ2-3; CDR3nt: TGTGCCACCAGTGCGTCAGATACAACATTCCCAAGCACAGATACGCAGTATTTT; CDR3aa: CATSASDTTFPSTDTQYF
d_gene: TRBD1; abundance: -; v_gene: TRBV9; j_gene: TRBJ2-7; CDR3nt: TGTGCCAGCAGCGTAGGGGGACAGGTGGGCGAGCAGTACTTC; CDR3aa: CASSVGGQVGEQYF
d_gene: TRBD1; abundance: -; v_gene: TRBV28; j_gene: TRBJ1-6; CDR3nt: TGTGCCAGCAGTGGGGACTACCGGGACAGGGGACCTTTTATGGGACATAATTCACCCCTCCACTTT; CDR3aa: CASSGDYRDRGPFMGHNSPLHF
d_gene: -; abundance: -; v_gene: TRBV10-2; j_gene: TRBJ1-5; CDR3nt: TGCGCCAGCAGTGAGGCGGGGGGGGGCAATCAGCCCCAGCATTTT; CDR3aa: CASSEAGGGNQPQHF
d_gene: -; abundance: -; v_gene: TRBV12-3/TRBV12-4; j_gene: TRBJ1-1; CDR3nt: TGTGCCAGCAGTCAACAAATGAACACTGAAGCTTTCTTT; CDR3aa: CASSQQMNTEAFF
d_gene: TRBD1; abundance: few; v_gene: TRBV5-8; j_gene: TRBJ2-7; CDR3nt: TGTGCCAGCAGCTTCCGGGACAGACCCTACGAGCAGTACTTC; CDR3aa: CASSFRDRPYEQYF
d_gene: TRBD1; abundance: -; v_gene: TRBV11-2; j_gene: TRBJ2-1; CDR3nt: TGTGCCAGCAGCTCCACCCAGGGACAGATCCATGAGCAGTTCTTC; CDR3aa: CASSSTQGQIHEQFF
d_gene: -; abundance: -; v_gene: TRBV7-8; j_gene: TRBJ1-2; CDR3nt: TGTGCCAGCAGCTCGAGAAGGGGTTTTACCTATGGCTACACCTTC; CDR3aa: CASSSRRGFTYGYTF
d_gene: -; abundance: -; v_gene: TRBV9; j_gene: TRBJ1-2; CDR3nt: TGTGCCAGCAGCCCTCTAGGTGGGAGCGGTGGCTACACCTTC; CDR3aa: CASSPLGGSGGYTF
d_gene: TRBD1; abundance: -; v_gene: TRBV5-1; j_gene: TRBJ1-4; CDR3nt: TGCGCCAGCAGCTCAGGGGGCGCGGCTAATGAAAAACTGTTTTTT; CDR3aa: CASSSGGAANEKLFF